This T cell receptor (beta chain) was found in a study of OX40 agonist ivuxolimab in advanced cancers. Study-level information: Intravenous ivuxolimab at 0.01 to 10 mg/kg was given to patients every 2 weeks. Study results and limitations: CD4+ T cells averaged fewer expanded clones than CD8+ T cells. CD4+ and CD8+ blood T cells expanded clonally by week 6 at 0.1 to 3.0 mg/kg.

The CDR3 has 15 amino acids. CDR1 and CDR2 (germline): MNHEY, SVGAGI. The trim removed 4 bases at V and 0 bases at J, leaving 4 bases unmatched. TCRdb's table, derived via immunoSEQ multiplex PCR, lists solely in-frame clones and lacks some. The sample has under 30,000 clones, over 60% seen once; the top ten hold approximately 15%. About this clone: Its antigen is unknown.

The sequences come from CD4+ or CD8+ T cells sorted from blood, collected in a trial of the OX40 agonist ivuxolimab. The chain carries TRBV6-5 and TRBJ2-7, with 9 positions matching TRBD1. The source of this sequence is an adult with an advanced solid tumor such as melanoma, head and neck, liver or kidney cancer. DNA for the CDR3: TGTGCCAGCAGTTTCGGACAGGGGAGCTCCTACGAGCAGTACTTC. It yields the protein CASSFGQGSSYEQYF.